These 21 T cell receptor beta chains originate from one sample sequenced in a study of T-cell memory formation after mild COVID-19. From the 5' RACE reads, TCRdb called clonotypes with MiXCR, one entry per CDR3 protein. The sample gives 150,000 to 200,000 distinct CDR3 sequences, under 14% of which show up once; about 3.5% is in the top ten. Sequenced material: PBMCs or a T cell subset sorted from them (not recorded which). These receptor sequences come from a man between 18 and 29 years old who had mild COVID-19 (a few samples of this study predate the infection). Cell type and time point are not known.

This chain links TRBV5-1 with TRBJ2-1; tentatively, D is TRBD2 (6 bases). V dropped 7 bases and J dropped 4 bases, with 15 bases sitting between them. Germline assignment: CDR1 SGHRS and CDR2 YFSETQ. The CDR3 spans 14 residues. As DNA, the CDR3 is TGCGCCAGCTCCCGGGGGTCCGAATACAATGAGCAGTTCTTC. Amino acid sequence: CASSRGSEYNEQFF.

This sequence joins TRBV6-5 and TRBJ1-5; the match to TRBD1 covers 11 bases. CDR1 is MNHEY and CDR2 is SVGAGI in the germline V gene. This CDR3 spans 14 amino acids. V was clipped by 6 bases and J by 6 bases; unmatched bases: 4. CDR3 nucleotides: TGTGCCAGCAGCAAAGGGACAGGGGGTCAGCCCCAGCATTTT. It specifies CASSKGTGGQPQHF.

V is TRBV6-5 and J is TRBJ2-7; maybe TRBD2 (5 bases). Germline CDR1 is MNHEY and CDR2 is SVGAGI. V gave up 6 bases and J gave up 0 bases, with 12 bases separating them. CDR3 length equals 14 residues. The CDR3 DNA follows: TGTGCCAGCAGGACGAGCGGAAGCTCCTACGAGCAGTACTTC. Protein product: CASRTSGSSYEQYF.

In this sample, this clonotype turned up a few times. The chain links TRBV7-3 to TRBJ2-3, with 7 positions matching TRBD2. V shed 5 bases, J shed 6 bases, and the junction held 11 bases outside the gene matches. Germline-derived CDR1 and CDR2 are SGHTA and FQGTGA. This CDR3 has 15 amino acids. The CDR3 DNA reads TGTGCCAGCAGCACTCCGGGACTGGGAGGGGATACGCAGTATTTT. This encodes CASSTPGLGGDTQYF.

V is TRBV6-6 and J is TRBJ1-2, with 7 bases matching TRBD1. The junction had 5 bases not matched to a gene; V was cut back by 2 bases and J by 2 bases. Germline lookup yields CDR1 MNHNY and CDR2 SVGAGI (reference sequence). CDR3 length equals 15 residues. CDR3 nucleotide sequence: TGTGCCAGCAGTTACCCGGGACAGAACAACTATGGCTACACCTTC. Amino acids: CASSYPGQNNYGYTF.

Only a few counts were recorded for this clonotype. This chain links TRBV5-1 with TRBJ2-4, with a possible D match to TRBD2 (5 bases). Germline V gene sequence: CDR1 SGHRS, CDR2 YFSETQ. V dropped 4 bases and J dropped 10 bases, with 15 bases sitting between them. CDR3 length: 13 amino acids. CDR3 nucleotides: TGCGCCAGCAGCCAGACGCGGGCCAGAATTCAGTACTTC. It specifies CASSQTRARIQYF.

The table lists this clonotype with a few counts. The chain links TRBV20-1 to TRBJ2-2; a possible D gene is TRBD2 (5 bases). In germline, CDR1 is DFQATT, CDR2 SNEGSKA (reference sequence). Trimming cost V 0 bases and J 6 bases, with 14 bases left between them. CDR3 size: 15 residues. CDR3 in amino acids: CSARDPSGKAGELFF. The CDR3 DNA sequence: TGCAGTGCTAGAGATCCGTCCGGGAAGGCCGGGGAGCTGTTTTTT.

The chain recombines TRBV7-9 with TRBJ2-3, with D possibly matching TRBD1 (6 bases). V was cut by 5 bases and J by 7 bases, with 19 bases left in between. The CDR3 totals 15 residues. Germline V CDR1 and CDR2: SEHNR, FQNEAQ (reference sequence). Here the CDR3 DNA reads TGTGCCAGCAGCCTAGGATACTGGGGGCGAAATACGCAGTATTTT. Encoded protein: CASSLGYWGRNTQYF.

In its sample, this clonotype was seen a few times. This chain links TRBV5-1 with TRBJ1-1; D uncertain. The CDR3 totals 13 residues. Germline CDR1 is SGHRS and CDR2 is YFSETQ. V lost 6 bases and J lost 5, with 14 bases in between. Here the CDR3 reads CASTLLLGTEAFF. DNA for the CDR3: TGCGCCAGCACCCTCCTCCTGGGGACTGAAGCTTTCTTT.

The chain combines TRBV4-3 with TRBJ2-5; D ambiguous. V lost 4 bases to trimming and J lost 1 base, with 10 bases between them. From germline, CDR1 is LGHNA and CDR2 YSLEER. This CDR3 is 14 amino acids long. The chain's CDR3 is CASSPGRSQETQYF. DNA of the CDR3: TGCGCCAGCAGCCCAGGACGGAGCCAAGAGACCCAGTACTTC.

This clonotype was seen a few times. The rearrangement uses TRBV12-3 or TRBV12-4 and TRBJ1-5; no reliable D call. CDR3 size: 16 residues. Deletions cut 6 bases from V and 6 bases from J, with 21 bases between. In DNA, the CDR3 is TGTGCCAGCAGAAGTGAGGACCCCCTTCCTTTTCAGCCCCAGCATTTT. Its protein product is CASRSEDPLPFQPQHF.

This chain uses TRBV18 with TRBJ2-1, with 12 positions matching TRBD2. Germline trimming cut 3 bases from V and 9 bases from J; bases unmatched to any gene: 9. CDR3 size: 16 residues. CDR1 is KGHSH and CDR2 is LQKENI in the germline V gene. This CDR3 reads CASSPATSGGSGEQFF. In DNA form, the CDR3 reads TGTGCCAGCTCACCCGCGACTAGCGGGGGTAGCGGTGAGCAGTTCTTC. The full variable domain, its missing parts supplied by reference TRBV18 and TRBJ2-1, is NAGVMQNPRHLVRRRGQEARLRCSPMKGHSHVYWYRQLPEEGLKFMVYLQKENIIDESGMPKERFSAEFPKEGPSILRIQQVVRGDSAAYFCASSPATSGGSGEQFFGPGTRLTVL.

This clonotype was found a few times. This chain uses TRBV28 with TRBJ2-7; maybe TRBD1 (5 bases). CDR1 is MDHEN and CDR2 is SYDVKM in the germline V gene. This CDR3 region has 10 residues. V was pared by 8 bases and J by 4 bases, with 6 bases between. This CDR3 is CASQGYEQYF. Here the CDR3 DNA reads TGTGCCAGCCAGGGATACGAGCAGTACTTC.

Ten or more counts support this clonotype. V and J are TRBV7-3 and TRBJ2-1; tentative D call: TRBD1 (6 bases). Germline V gene data show CDR1 as SGHTA and CDR2 as FQGTGA. This CDR3 comprises 14 residues. Trimming took off 2 bases at V and 7 bases at J, with 12 bases between the two ends. This chain's CDR3 is CASSLYSRGNEQFF. As DNA, the CDR3 is TGTGCCAGCAGCTTATATTCCAGGGGAAATGAGCAGTTCTTC.

This clonotype was observed a few times. The genes are TRBV5-1 and TRBJ2-7; D gene unclear. V gave up 0 bases and J gave up 3 bases, with 10 bases separating them. The germline V gene has CDR1 SGHRS and CDR2 YFSETQ. This CDR3 comprises 14 residues. The CDR3 bases are TGCGCCAGCAGCTTGGTGGACGGATACTACGAGCAGTACTTC. Residues: CASSLVDGYYEQYF.

This clonotype was seen a few times. This chain connects TRBV9 to TRBJ2-7; D remains unclear. From germline, CDR1 is SGDLS and CDR2 YYNGEE. The CDR3 is 14 amino acids. Between the trimmed V and J ends, which lost 4 bases and 1 base, there was a span of 12 bases. CDR3 protein: CASSPDGASYEQYF. The CDR3, as DNA: TGTGCCAGCAGCCCAGACGGAGCTTCCTACGAGCAGTACTTC.

This clonotype has only a few counts. V and J are TRBV5-1 and TRBJ1-1; 11 nucleotides align to TRBD1. The trim removed 6 bases at V and 0 bases at J, leaving 4 bases unmatched. Germline V lookup: CDR1 SGHRS, CDR2 YFSETQ. CDR3 length: 15 residues. The CDR3 DNA follows: TGCGCCAGCACCCGGACAGGGGGCGTGAACACTGAAGCTTTCTTT. It encodes CASTRTGGVNTEAFF.

This clonotype was seen only a few times. V is TRBV5-1 and J is TRBJ2-5; 7 bases align to TRBD1. Germline V gene data show CDR1 as SGHRS and CDR2 as YFSETQ. CDR3 length: 15 amino acids. V was clipped by 4 bases and J by 1 base; unmatched bases: 7. CDR3 DNA: TGCGCCAGCAGCGCTGGGACAGAGACCCAAGAGACCCAGTACTTC. Its translation: CASSAGTETQETQYF.

This clonotype was counted ten times or more. This chain uses TRBV7-9 with TRBJ2-7; D gene uncertain. The CDR3 is 13 amino acids. V lost 3 bases and J lost 6, with 12 bases in between. Germline lookup yields CDR1 SEHNR and CDR2 FQNEAQ (reference sequence). For the CDR3, the DNA is TGTGCCAGCAGCTTGGATGGGTCAGCCGAGCAGTACTTC. Translation: CASSLDGSAEQYF.

This chain joins TRBV5-1 and TRBJ1-2; D ambiguous. Germline lookup yields CDR1 SGHRS and CDR2 YFSETQ. The V and J ends lost 1 base and 3 bases respectively, with 10 bases between them. The length of the CDR3 is 14 residues. This CDR3 is CASSLTPGDYGYTF. CDR3 nucleotide sequence: TGCGCCAGCAGCTTGACACCCGGGGACTATGGCTACACCTTC.

V usage is TRBV20-1 and J usage is TRBJ1-1, with D perhaps TRBD1 (6 bases). Trimming pared 1 base from V and 5 bases from J, leaving 14 bases between. This CDR3 has 14 residues. Germline V gene data show CDR1 as DFQATT and CDR2 as SNEGSKA (reference sequence). CDR3 nucleotides: TGCAGTGCTAGAGGTGGAGGGGGTCGGACTGAAGCTTTCTTT. Amino acids: CSARGGGGRTEAFF.